The TCR beta chain described here comes from a study of cytomegalovirus exposure and HLA in healthy donors (dated by TCRdb to the late 2010s). For the study in its entirety: In an earlier analysis of approximately 500 of the donors, under 300 Gb of sequence data and just under 120 million unique TCR beta sequences from roughly 190 million T cells were reported. Around 320 gigabases of sequencing data and around 87 million unique TCR sequences were included in an early release covering under 650 HLA-typed donors. Of the approximately 400 genotyped donors, about 80% fell in the genetic ancestry cluster associated with self-reported Caucasian donors. The study was designed to test whether signatures of past pathogen exposure could be identified by cataloging public T cell receptors. Using immunosequencing, the study profiled T cell repertoires from approximately 700 subjects and related those repertoires to cytomegalovirus serostatus. A separate validation cohort of more than 100 different subjects was used in addition to the roughly 620-subject first cohort. To predict cytomegalovirus infection status, the study combined high-throughput TCR immunosequencing, statistical association of individual TCRs with disease status, and machine learning. A later analysis re-examined previously published TCR beta repertoires from around 670 donors and added high-resolution HLA genotyping to investigate patterns of TCR occurrence. Rather than drawing on any new phenotypic data, the later analysis identified candidate immune exposures from TCR beta sequences and the way those sequences occurred across donors. An earlier analysis of fewer than 750 of the donors used high-throughput TCR beta sequencing to judge whether each TCR beta V gene segment behaved as functional or pseudogenic. Donor age, sex, ethnicity and CMV serostatus were collected together with the repertoire data. In a later genetic analysis, genome-wide SNP genotypes for about three fifths of the roughly 670 donors were used, and that subset was treated as a discovery cohort. All discovery cohort repertoires had been generated using a single sequencing platform. HLA typing included class I and class II loci at four-digit resolution. Typing coverage varied by locus: roughly 629-640 donors for A, B, C, DRB1 and DQB1; approximately 500 for DQA1; 600 to 610 for DPA1; 450 to 480 for DPB1. Roughly five DR-DQ haplotypes were handled as single units for association and clustering, since linkage in the cohort was strong. On average, approximately 250,000 unique TCR beta nucleotide sequences were sequenced per donor among about 400 genotyped donors of the cohort, with roughly 18% of those sequences being non-productive.

A note on this clone: The antigen this receptor binds is unknown. The record has no base qualities; no much larger clone is one base away.

Library preparation was by the immunoSEQ multiplex PCR assay. For the multiplex PCR, a mixture combining 60 forward primers for TCR Vbeta segments and 13 reverse primers for TCR Jbeta segments was used. A multiplex PCR assay on genomic DNA amplified the CDR3 region of rearranged TCR beta genes. The amplified TCR beta libraries were sequenced on the Illumina HiSeq System as 87-base-pair reads. In the paper's pipeline: Across the 500 to 750 repertoires, a later analysis counted 78 million or so unique TCR beta chains, about 10 million of which were shared by at least two donors. Raw reads were error-corrected and collapsed into unique sequences by a nearest-neighbor algorithm in which closely related sequences were merged to remove PCR and sequencing errors. Alignment of CDR3 sequences to IMGT reference sequences was used to assign V, D and J gene segments. For a sequence to be retained, a match of at least six nucleotides to both a V gene segment and a J gene segment was required. A rearrangement counted as productive if the CDR3 had no stop codons and remained in frame with V and J, and every other rearrangement counted as non-productive. Following IMGT convention, CDR3 was defined as the stretch from the second conserved V-encoded cysteine to the conserved J-encoded phenylalanine. In an earlier analysis of approximately 590 of the donors, sequences lacking an unambiguous match to a single V gene segment were excluded. In an earlier analysis of approximately 560 of the donors, a V segment was called functional when productive rearrangements were above 56.7%, and segregating when the standard deviation between donors exceeded 5%. To diagnose cytomegalovirus status from the catalog of TCR beta chain sequences, a statistical classification framework was built. V and J gene assignment, in a later analysis, came from comparing TCR nucleotide sequences with IMGT/GENE-DB human TR gene sequences. In a later analysis, CDR3 sequences and most-parsimonious VDJ recombination scenarios were assigned using the TCRdist pipeline. In a later analysis, each TCR beta chain was defined by its CDR3 amino acid sequence together with its V-gene family, and reads lacking a unique V-gene family were excluded. To address suspected cross-contamination and a sequencing artifact, a later analysis removed approximately 600 highly shared, low-generation-probability nucleotide sequences. In a later analysis, a clonal expansion index for each public chain was calculated from normalized within-repertoire ranks of inferred template counts. In a later analysis, generation probabilities were computed with a VDJ recombination model fitted to out-of-frame rearrangements, and the resulting probabilities were checked against IGoR. In a later analysis, hypergeometric tests were used to score TCR-TCR, TCR-HLA and TCR-CMV co-occurrence, with a repertoire-size bias correction applied to TCR pairs. False discovery rates were estimated in a later analysis by permuting HLA or CMV assignments 20 times. In a later analysis, co-occurring TCRs were grouped using DBSCAN, and TCRdist sequence similarity was added for clustering within HLA-allele-positive subsets. Repertoires with fewer than 30,000 or more than 120,000 public chains, plus five repertoires with anomalous nucleotide sharing, were excluded from co-occurrence clustering. Held by TCRdb, this immuneACCESS table contains in-frame sequences only and omits some clones. Under half of the omission traces to an unresolved V gene where checked; the cause of the rest is unknown. That table furnishes V, J and clone size, whereas the DNA furnished D and trimming. The sample table holds more than 65,000 clones, of which 60% to 85% were seen once. Of the sample, over 4.5% is held by the ten largest clones.

The cohort consisted of 600 to 700 healthy bone marrow donors. At the time of sampling, all cohort members were nominally healthy, though unrecorded immune exposures were likely present. The donor tested CMV seropositive and was one of the 289 seropositive cohort members. A peripheral blood sample was provided by each donor, and peripheral blood mononuclear cells were used for TCR beta sequencing. The Qiagen DNeasy Blood Extraction Kit was used to extract genomic DNA from the blood cell samples. V loses 3 bases at its end and J loses 5 bases; junction bases beyond the gene matches: 2. The germline V gene sets CDR1 to MGHDK and CDR2 to SYGVNS. The CDR3 holds 14 amino acids from the cysteine to the phenylalanine. Just CDR3 DNA is preserved here, 42 bases in frame from base 1. Overall study outcomes, separate from this receptor: A further reported finding was that TCR beta sequences accurately predicted the HLA-A and HLA-B alleles for most subjects in the first cohort. The study gave a list of 150 to 200 TCR beta chains associated with cytomegalovirus. An earlier analysis of approximately 570 of the donors showed that most TCR beta V segments appeared in productive rearrangements either about 87% or about 30% of the time, which broadly matched IMGT annotations. Over 15 rarely observed V segments, including chromosome 9 orphons, were excluded from the earlier analysis of some 590 of the donors because counts were too low. According to a later analysis, TCR association rates differed among HLA loci, with DRB1 alleles showing the most associated TCRs and HLA-C alleles showing the fewest. In vitro tests confirmed that a few of the cytomegalovirus-associated TCR beta chains recognize cytomegalovirus antigens. In both the original and validation cohorts, the classifier was reported to diagnose cytomegalovirus status with high specificity and sensitivity. The 87-base-pair reads could not distinguish some IMGT-functional V segments, including TRBV6-2 and TRBV6-3, so those segments were excluded. Because some donors lacked HLA typing at each locus, the association tests relied only on the typed subset. For the cohort, immune exposure information was limited to CMV serostatus. In a later analysis, 16,951 TCR beta sequences were associated with specific HLA alleles at a false discovery rate of 0.05. In a later analysis, HLA-associated TCR beta chains were found to be more clonally expanded and to have lower generation probabilities than equally common non-associated chains. Compared with the approximately 700-donor mean, donors in an Asian-associated ancestry cluster had fewer N-insertions in productive TCRs, according to a later genetic analysis. A later analysis reported that several top co-occurrence clusters appeared linked to parvovirus B19, influenza, CMV and Epstein-Barr virus. Only TCR beta chains were sequenced in this cohort, and the absence of alpha or paired-chain data limited detectable features. Most TCR sequences were seen in very few donors, while some public TCRs were found in many individuals. In a later analysis, most CMV-associated TCR beta chains were found to appear HLA-restricted, with HLA associations seemingly driven largely by CMV exposure. The presence/absence analyses assumed that sequencing depth was roughly uniform across donors, and that assumption may not be true. A cluster of highly shared sequence variants was judged likely to represent a technical artifact of the sequencing pipeline. Correlated functional status among segregating V segments might reflect linkage disequilibrium, but an unknown experimental factor could not be ruled out. Assigning TCR associations to individual alleles was difficult when HLA alleles, especially DR and DQ, strongly co-occurred. V-gene and J-gene trimming of TCR beta chains was associated with a missense DCLRE1C variant in a later genetic analysis, and the association was replicated in an independent cohort. It was suggested by the authors that the approach could potentially be generalized to other disease states and immunological phenotypes.

The sequence derives from a man between 18 and 35 years old in good health and CMV-seropositive. Sequenced: PBMCs. The chain employs TRBV25-1 and TRBJ2-2, with TRBD1 identical over 8 junction bases. The CDR3 protein: CASSDRGHTGELFF. The nucleotide sequence is given as TGTGCCAGCAGTGACAGGGGGCATACCGGGGAGCTGTTTTTT.